This T cell receptor (beta chain) was sequenced during a study of blood T cell repertoires in COVID-19. Study details: Nucleic acid was either cDNA or gDNA, and it came from T cells, B-cell-depleted T cells, or PBMCs.

Original handling: Amplified reference gene primers provided the basis for estimating nucleated cell counts. Measured with immunoSEQ multiplex PCR; TCRdb has only the in-frame clones, and not every one. V and J calls and clone size follow that table, whereas D and trimming were derived from the DNA. The table shows about 170,000 clones, with around four fifths occurring only once. Trimming left V 6 bases short and J 2 bases short, with 12 bases between. The CDR3 runs 14 residues. Germline V CDR1 and CDR2: LNHDA, SQIVND (reference sequence). Participant age was about 18 to 89 years, and participants resided in approximately 25 US areas. Clinical histories supplied by participants themselves formed the basis of cohort assignment.

The chain combines TRBV19 with TRBJ2-3, with D perhaps TRBD2 (6 bases). This receptor was identified in a woman aged 45-65 years who had recovered from COVID-19. The sample consisted of PBMCs or T cells enriched from blood (not recorded which). The CDR3 coding sequence is TGTGCCAGTAGAGGAGGGATCTCCACAGATACGCAGTATTTT. This encodes CASRGGISTDTQYF.